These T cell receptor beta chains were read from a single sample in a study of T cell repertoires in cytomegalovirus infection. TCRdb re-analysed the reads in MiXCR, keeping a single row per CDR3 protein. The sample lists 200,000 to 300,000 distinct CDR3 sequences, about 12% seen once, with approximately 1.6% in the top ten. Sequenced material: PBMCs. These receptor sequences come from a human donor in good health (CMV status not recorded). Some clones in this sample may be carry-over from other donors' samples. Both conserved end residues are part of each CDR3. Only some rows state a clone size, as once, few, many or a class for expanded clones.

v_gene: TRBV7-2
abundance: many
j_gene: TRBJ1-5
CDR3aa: CASSLVGSSNQPQHF

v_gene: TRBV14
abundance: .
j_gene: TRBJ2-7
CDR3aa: CASSQVGEQYF

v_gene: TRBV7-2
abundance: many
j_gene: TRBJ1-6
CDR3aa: CASSLPGMAAPLHF

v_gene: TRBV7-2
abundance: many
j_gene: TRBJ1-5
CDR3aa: CASSLVIGPNQPQHF

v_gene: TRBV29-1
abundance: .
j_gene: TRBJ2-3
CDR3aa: CSIGLAGITDTQYF

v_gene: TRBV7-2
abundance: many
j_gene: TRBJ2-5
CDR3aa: CASSLSSGGWETQYF

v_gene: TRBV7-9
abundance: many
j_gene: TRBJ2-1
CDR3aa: CASSPWTSETYNEQFF

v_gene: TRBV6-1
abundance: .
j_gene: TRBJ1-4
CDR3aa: CASSRTGEENEKLFF

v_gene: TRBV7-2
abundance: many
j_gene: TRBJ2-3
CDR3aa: CASSLGTSGRDTQYF

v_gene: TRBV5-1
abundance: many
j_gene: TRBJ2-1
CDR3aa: CASSLWVGDSYNEQFF

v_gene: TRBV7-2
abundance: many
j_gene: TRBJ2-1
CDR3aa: CASSLGRVGNEQFF

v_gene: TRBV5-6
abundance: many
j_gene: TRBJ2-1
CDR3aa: CASSPLGILAGVDEQFF

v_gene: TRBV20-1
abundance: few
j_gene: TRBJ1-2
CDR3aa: CSASRALSSYGYTF

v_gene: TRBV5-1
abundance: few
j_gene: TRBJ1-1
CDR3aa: CASSFEGHTEAFF

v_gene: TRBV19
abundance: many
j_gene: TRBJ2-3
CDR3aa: CASSISGGRDTQYF

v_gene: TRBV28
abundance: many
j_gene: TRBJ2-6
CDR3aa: CASSSGTPSGANVLTF

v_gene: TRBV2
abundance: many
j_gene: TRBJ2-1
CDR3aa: CASRVGGGRYDEQFF

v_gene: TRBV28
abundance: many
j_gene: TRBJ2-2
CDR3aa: CASSLQGLAGHAGELFF

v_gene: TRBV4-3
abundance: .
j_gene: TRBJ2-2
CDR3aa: CASSQDPTTGELFF

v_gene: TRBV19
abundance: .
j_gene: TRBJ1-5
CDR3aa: CASSKPGQTRNQPQHF

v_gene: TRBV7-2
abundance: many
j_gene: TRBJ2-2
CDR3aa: CASSRTSGGTGELFF

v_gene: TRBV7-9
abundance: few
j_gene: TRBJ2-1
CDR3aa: CASSLEGALGEQFF

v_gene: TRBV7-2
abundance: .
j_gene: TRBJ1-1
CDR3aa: CASSVTGMNTEAFF

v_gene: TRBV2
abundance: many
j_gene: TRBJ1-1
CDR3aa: CASSGQGATEAFF

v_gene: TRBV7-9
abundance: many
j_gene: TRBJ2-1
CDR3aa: CASSLLVGLAGGRGDYNEQFF

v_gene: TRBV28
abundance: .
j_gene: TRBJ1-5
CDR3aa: CASSLNTGVNQPQHF

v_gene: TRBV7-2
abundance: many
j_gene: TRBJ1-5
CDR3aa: CASSLTGGGQPQHF

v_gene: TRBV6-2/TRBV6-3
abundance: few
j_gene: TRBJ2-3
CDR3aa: CASSHFGLAGVGDTQYF

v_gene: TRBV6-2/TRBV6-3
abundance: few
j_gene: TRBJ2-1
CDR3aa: CAARSPFTYNEQFF

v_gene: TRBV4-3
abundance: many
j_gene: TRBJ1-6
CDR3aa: CASSQDLQGYSPLHF

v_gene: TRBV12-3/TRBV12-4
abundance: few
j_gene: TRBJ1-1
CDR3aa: CASRTTEVNTEAFF

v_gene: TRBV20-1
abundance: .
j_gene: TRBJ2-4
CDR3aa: CSARISGRKNIQYF

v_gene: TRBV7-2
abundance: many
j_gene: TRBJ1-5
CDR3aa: CASTLGSSHQPQHF

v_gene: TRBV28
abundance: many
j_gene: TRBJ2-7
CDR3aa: CASSLRLAGFQPTYEQYF

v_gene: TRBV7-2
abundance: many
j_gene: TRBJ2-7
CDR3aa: CASSLLGVIYEQYF

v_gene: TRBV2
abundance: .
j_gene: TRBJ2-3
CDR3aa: CASVFLAGTDTQYF

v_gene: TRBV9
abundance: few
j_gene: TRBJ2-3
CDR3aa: CASSPVTDTQYF

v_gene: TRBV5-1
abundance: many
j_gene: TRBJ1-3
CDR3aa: CASSLSRDSGNTIYF

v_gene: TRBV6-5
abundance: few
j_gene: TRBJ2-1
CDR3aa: CASRATSGRRYNEQFF

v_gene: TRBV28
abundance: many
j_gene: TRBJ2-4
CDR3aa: CASSLGTGPGAKNIQYF

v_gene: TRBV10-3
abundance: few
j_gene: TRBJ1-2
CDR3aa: CAINSGSVYGYTF